This TCR beta chain was obtained from a study of shared clonotypes between healthy human individuals. Points from the study as a whole: In this cohort, only blood was sampled, and tissue repertoires likely differ.

This table comes from immunoSEQ multiplex PCR, and its TCRdb copy is limited to in-frame clones, with some not included. The sample consists of approximately 2,200,000 clones, more than 85% of them appearing once. The CDR3 extends over 16 amino acids. V was cut by 1 base and J by 1 base, with 13 bases left in between. Germline CDR1 reads MGHRA; CDR2 reads YSYEKL. As defined, naive CD8 cells were CD45RO-negative and positively selected for CCR7, with terminally differentiated effector memory CD45RA+ cells excluded. Of note for this clone: Its antigen is unknown.

The material sequenced was naive CD8+ T cells from PBMCs. The chain has TRBV4-1 and TRBJ1-1; TRBD1 might be the D (5 bases). The sequence derives from a man in his late teens or twenties in good health. Some clones in this sample may be carry-over from other donors' samples. Here the CDR3 reads CASSQVLNRQNTEAFF. The CDR3 nucleotides are TGCGCCAGCAGCCAAGTACTGAACAGGCAGAACACTGAAGCTTTCTTT.